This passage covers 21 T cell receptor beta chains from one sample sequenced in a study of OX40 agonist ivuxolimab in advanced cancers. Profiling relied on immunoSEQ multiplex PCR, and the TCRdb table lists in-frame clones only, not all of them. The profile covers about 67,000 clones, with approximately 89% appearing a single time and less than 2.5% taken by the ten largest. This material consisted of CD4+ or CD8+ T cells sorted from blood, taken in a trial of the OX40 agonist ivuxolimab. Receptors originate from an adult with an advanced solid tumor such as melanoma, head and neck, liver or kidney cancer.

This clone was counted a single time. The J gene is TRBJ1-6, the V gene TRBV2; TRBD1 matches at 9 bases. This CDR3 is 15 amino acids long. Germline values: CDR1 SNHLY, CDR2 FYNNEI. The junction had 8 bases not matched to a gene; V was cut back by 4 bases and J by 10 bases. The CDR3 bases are TGTGCCAGCAGTGCGATAAGGACAGGGGAATCACCCCTCCACTTT. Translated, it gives CASSAIRTGESPLHF. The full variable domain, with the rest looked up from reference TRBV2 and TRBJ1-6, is EPEVTQTPSHQVTQMGQEVILRCVPISNHLYFYWYRQILGQKVEFLVSFYNNEISEKSEIFDDQFSVERPDGSNFTLKIRSTKLEDSAMYFCASSAIRTGESPLHFGNGTRLTVT.

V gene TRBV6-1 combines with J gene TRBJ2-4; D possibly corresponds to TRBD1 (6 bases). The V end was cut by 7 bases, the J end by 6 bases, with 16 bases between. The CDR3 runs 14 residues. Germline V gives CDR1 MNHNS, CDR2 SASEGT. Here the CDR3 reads CASTAWGRGNIQYF. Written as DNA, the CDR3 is TGTGCCAGCACCGCTTGGGGCAGGGGAAACATTCAGTACTTC.

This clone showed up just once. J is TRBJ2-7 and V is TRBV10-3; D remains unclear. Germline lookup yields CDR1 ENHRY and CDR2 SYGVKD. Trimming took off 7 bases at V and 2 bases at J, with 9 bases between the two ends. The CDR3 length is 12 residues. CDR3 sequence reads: CAITSGPYEQYF. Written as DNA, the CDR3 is TGTGCCATCACGAGTGGCCCCTACGAGCAGTACTTC.

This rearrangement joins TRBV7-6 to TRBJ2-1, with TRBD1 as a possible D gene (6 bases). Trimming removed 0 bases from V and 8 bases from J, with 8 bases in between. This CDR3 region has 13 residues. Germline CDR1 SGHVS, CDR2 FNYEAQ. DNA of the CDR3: TGTGCCAGCAGCTTAGCCAGGGGTTATGAGCAGTTCTTC. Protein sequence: CASSLARGYEQFF.

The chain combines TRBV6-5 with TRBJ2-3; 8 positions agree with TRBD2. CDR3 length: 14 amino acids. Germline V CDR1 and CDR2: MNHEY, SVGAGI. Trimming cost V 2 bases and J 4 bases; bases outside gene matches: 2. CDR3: CASSYERGSDTQYF. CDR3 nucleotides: TGTGCCAGCAGTTACGAGCGGGGGTCAGATACGCAGTATTTT.

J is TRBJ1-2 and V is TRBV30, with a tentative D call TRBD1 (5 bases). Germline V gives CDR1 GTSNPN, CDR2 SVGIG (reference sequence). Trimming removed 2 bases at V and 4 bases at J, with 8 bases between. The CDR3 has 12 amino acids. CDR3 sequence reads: CAWSRDGYGYTF. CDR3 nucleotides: TGTGCCTGGAGTAGGGACGGCTATGGCTACACCTTC.

The CDR3 loop reads CATSRQLAGGADTQYF. For the CDR3, the DNA is TGTGCCACCAGCAGACAACTAGCGGGGGGAGCAGATACGCAGTATTTT. V is TRBV15 and J is TRBJ2-3, with TRBD2 matching 12 bases. This CDR3 has 16 amino acids. Germline V CDR1 and CDR2: LNHNV, YYDKDF (reference sequence). J gave up 4 bases and V 2 bases, and 4 bases lay outside the gene matches.

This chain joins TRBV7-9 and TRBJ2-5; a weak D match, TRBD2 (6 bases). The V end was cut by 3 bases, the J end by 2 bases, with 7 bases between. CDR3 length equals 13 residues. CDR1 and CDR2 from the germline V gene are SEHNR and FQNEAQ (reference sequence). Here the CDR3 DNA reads TGTGCCAGCAGCTTGGGACTTCAAGAGACCCAGTACTTC. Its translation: CASSLGLQETQYF.

The CDR3 region has the DNA TGCGCCAGCAGCTTGATAGCTAGGGGTGAGACCCAGTACTTC. Translated, it gives CASSLIARGETQYF. This chain links TRBV5-1 with TRBJ2-5, with a tentative D call TRBD1 (5 bases). The germline V and J ends were trimmed by 1 base and 5 bases, with 12 bases remaining between them. The germline V gene encodes CDR1 SGHRS and CDR2 YFSETQ. The CDR3 runs 14 residues.

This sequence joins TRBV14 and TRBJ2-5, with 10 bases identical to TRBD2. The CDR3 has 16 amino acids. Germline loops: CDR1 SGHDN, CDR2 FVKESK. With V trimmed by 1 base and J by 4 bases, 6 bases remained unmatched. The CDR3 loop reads CASSQVPLAGGETQYF. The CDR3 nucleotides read TGTGCCAGCAGCCAAGTCCCCTTAGCGGGGGGAGAGACCCAGTACTTC.

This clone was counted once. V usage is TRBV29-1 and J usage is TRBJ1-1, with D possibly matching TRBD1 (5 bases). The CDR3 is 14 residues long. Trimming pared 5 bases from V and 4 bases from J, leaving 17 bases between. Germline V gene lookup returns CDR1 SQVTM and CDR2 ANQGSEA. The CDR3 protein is CSVLLYGGSTEAFF. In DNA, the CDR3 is TGCAGCGTTCTCCTGTATGGGGGATCCACTGAAGCTTTCTTT.

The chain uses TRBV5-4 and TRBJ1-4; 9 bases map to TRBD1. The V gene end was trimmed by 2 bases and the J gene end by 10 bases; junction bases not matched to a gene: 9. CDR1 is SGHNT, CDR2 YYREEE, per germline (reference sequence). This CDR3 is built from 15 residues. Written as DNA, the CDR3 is TGTGCCAGCAGCTTCGGGACAGGGCCGGGGGGAAAACTGTTTTTT. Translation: CASSFGTGPGGKLFF.

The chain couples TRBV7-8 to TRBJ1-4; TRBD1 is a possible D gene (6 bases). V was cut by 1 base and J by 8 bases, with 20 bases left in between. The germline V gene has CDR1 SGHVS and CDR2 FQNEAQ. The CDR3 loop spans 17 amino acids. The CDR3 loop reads CASSLVGSRGGKEKLFF. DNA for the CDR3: TGTGCCAGCAGCTTAGTGGGGTCCCGAGGGGGGAAAGAAAAACTGTTTTTT.

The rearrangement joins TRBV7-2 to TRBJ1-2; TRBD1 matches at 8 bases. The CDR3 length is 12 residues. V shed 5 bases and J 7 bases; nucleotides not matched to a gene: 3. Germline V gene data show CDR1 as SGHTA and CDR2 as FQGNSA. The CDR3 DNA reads TGTGCCAGCAGCCGGGACAGGAGTGGCTACACCTTC. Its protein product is CASSRDRSGYTF. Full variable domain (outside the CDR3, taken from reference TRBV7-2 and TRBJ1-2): GAGVSQSPSNKVTEKGKDVELRCDPISGHTALYWYRQSLGQGLEFLIYFQGNSAPDKSGLPSDRFSAERTGGSVSTLTIQRTQQEDSAVYLCASSRDRSGYTFGSGTRLTVV.

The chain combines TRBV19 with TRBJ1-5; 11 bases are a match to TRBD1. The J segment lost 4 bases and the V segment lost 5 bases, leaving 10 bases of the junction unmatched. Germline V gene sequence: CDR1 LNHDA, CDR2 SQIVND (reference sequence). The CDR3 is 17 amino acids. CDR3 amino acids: CASSLQTGTGGNQPQHF. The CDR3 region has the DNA TGTGCCAGTAGTCTACAGACCGGGACAGGGGGTAATCAGCCCCAGCATTTT.

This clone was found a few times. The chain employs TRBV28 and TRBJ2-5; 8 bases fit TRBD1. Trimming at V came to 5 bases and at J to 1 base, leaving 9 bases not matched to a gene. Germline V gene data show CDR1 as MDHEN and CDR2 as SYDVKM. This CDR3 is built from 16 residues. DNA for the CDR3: TGTGCCAGCAGTGGGGTAGGGACAGGCCCCCAAGAGACCCAGTACTTC. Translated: CASSGVGTGPQETQYF. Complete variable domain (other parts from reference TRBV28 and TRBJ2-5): DVKVTQSSRYLVKRTGEKVFLECVQDMDHENMFWYRQDPGLGLRLIYFSYDVKMKEKGDIPEGYSVSREKKERFSLILESASTNQTSMYLCASSGVGTGPQETQYFGPGTRLLVL.

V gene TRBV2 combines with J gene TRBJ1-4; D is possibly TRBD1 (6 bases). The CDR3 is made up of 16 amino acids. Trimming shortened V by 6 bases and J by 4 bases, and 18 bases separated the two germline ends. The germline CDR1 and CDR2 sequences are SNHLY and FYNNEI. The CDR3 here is CASSLGPGQFNEKLFF. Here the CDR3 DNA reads TGTGCCAGCAGCTTGGGACCCGGACAGTTTAATGAAAAACTGTTTTTT.

In DNA, the CDR3 is TGTGCCAGCAGTCCTCTATGGGGGAAAAATGAAAAACTGTTTTTT. This translates into CASSPLWGKNEKLFF. The genes are TRBV28 and TRBJ1-4; the D gene is possibly TRBD1 (5 bases). This CDR3 spans 15 amino acids. Germline CDR1 is MDHEN and CDR2 is SYDVKM. The V gene lost 5 bases and the J gene lost 5 bases, with 15 bases spanning the gap.

The CDR3 region has the DNA TGTGCCAGCAGCTACCTAGGGTGGCGGAACGAGAACACCGGGGAGCTGTTTTTT. This gives the protein CASSYLGWRNENTGELFF. The V gene is TRBV11-3, the J gene TRBJ2-2; D is unclear. Trimming pared 4 bases from V and 1 base from J, leaving 19 bases between. Germline CDR1 is SGHNT and CDR2 is YENEEA. The CDR3 loop spans 18 amino acids.

CDR3 region: CASSWGAGPSNYGYTF. The CDR3, as DNA: TGTGCCAGCAGCTGGGGGGCAGGACCTTCTAACTATGGCTACACCTTC. The chain links TRBV5-6 to TRBJ1-2, with D maybe TRBD1 (6 bases). The CDR3 covers 16 residues. In germline, CDR1 is SGHDT, CDR2 YYEEEE. Trimming pared 3 bases from V and 0 bases from J, leaving 15 bases between.

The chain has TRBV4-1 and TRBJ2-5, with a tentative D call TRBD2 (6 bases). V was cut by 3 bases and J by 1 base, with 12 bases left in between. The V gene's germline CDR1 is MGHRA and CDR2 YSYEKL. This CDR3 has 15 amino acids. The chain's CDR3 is CASSHPPSAQETQYF. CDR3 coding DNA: TGCGCCAGCAGCCACCCCCCTAGCGCCCAAGAGACCCAGTACTTC.